Listed here are 18 T cell receptor beta chains from one sample, sequenced in a study of Graves' ophthalmopathy and Graves' hyperthyroidism. Amplification of TCR beta CDR3 regions used RNA transcripts. RT-PCR in the first round used HTBI primers; a second-round multiplex PCR followed. TCRdb ran MiXCR on the multiplex PCR reads and lists one entry per CDR3 protein. The sample has about 620,000 distinct CDR3 sequences, approximately 21% seen once. Sequenced sample: peripheral blood. The receptors derive from a woman younger than 35 with stable Graves' hyperthyroidism. Some clones in this sample may be carry-over from other donors' samples.

A remark on this clonotype: The CDR3 does not close with the conserved phenylalanine or tryptophan, likely indicating a read error. The genes are TRBV11-2 and TRBJ1-1, with D perhaps matching TRBD1 (6 bases). The ends were cut back, 2 bases at V and 5 bases at J, with 27 bases in the middle. Germline V gene lookup returns CDR1 SGHAT and CDR2 FQNNGV. This CDR3 contains 19 residues. CDR3 loop: CASSLNPRAGGAGGTEAFL. The CDR3 DNA reads TGTGCCAGCAGCTTAAATCCGAGGGCGGGGGGCGCCGGGGGAACTGAAGCTTTCCTT.

This chain joins TRBV11-2 and TRBJ1-2; 12 nucleotides line up with TRBD1. V shed 6 bases and J 7 bases; nucleotides not matched to a gene: 12. The germline gives CDR1 SGHAT, CDR2 FQNNGV. The CDR3 length is 16 residues. This CDR3 reads CASSLFAPGQGAGYTF. The CDR3 coding sequence is TGTGCCAGCAGTCTGTTCGCCCCGGGACAGGGGGCTGGCTACACCTTC.

Ten or more counts support this clonotype. The chain links TRBV20-1 to TRBJ2-7, with 14 bases lining up with TRBD2. This CDR3 has 14 residues. With V trimmed by 5 bases and J by 4 bases, 4 bases remained unmatched. CDR1 and CDR2 (germline): DFQATT, SNEGSKA (reference sequence). CDR3 bases: TGCAGTGCTCCCAGACTAGCGGGAGGGTACGAGCAGTACTTC. The encoded protein is CSAPRLAGGYEQYF.

V and J are TRBV6-1 and TRBJ1-2, with D maybe TRBD1 (5 bases). Germline assignment: CDR1 MNHNS and CDR2 SASEGT. With 1 base removed from V and 4 bases from J, the gap between germline ends came to 13 bases. The CDR3 consists of 15 residues. The DNA of the CDR3 is TGTGCCAGCAGTGAAGATGCCAGGGTTGGCTATGGCTACACCTTC. As protein: CASSEDARVGYGYTF.

This clonotype occurred many times. The chain recombines TRBV20-1 with TRBJ1-1; 7 positions agree with TRBD1. CDR3 length: 14 residues. From germline, CDR1 is DFQATT and CDR2 SNEGSKA (reference sequence). V lost 4 bases, J lost 5 bases, and 10 bases stayed unmatched. This CDR3 is CSATLTGRSTEAFF. Written as DNA, the CDR3 is TGCAGTGCTACTCTGACAGGGAGGTCGACTGAAGCTTTCTTT.

This clonotype has a count of ten or more. This chain links TRBV12-3 or TRBV12-4 with TRBJ1-1; D remains ambiguous. Trimming removed 3 bases from V and 1 base from J, with 18 bases in between. This CDR3 contains 17 residues. This chain's CDR3 is CASSFRLSEKQNTEAFF. The CDR3 DNA sequence: TGTGCCAGCAGTTTCAGGCTCAGTGAGAAACAGAACACTGAAGCTTTCTTT.

The chain combines TRBV2 with TRBJ2-3; 9 bases are a match to TRBD2. The CDR3 runs 15 residues. J lost 0 bases, V lost 6 bases, and 4 bases had no gene match. In germline, CDR1 is SNHLY, CDR2 FYNNEI. The CDR3 DNA reads TGTGCCAGCAGAGGACTAGCGTTGAGCACAGATACGCAGTATTTT. Amino acid sequence: CASRGLALSTDTQYF.

This clonotype was seen many times. This chain links TRBV6-5 with TRBJ1-2, with D perhaps TRBD1 (5 bases). V gave up 2 bases and J gave up 3 bases, with 13 bases separating them. The CDR3 runs to 15 residues. Looked up from germline, CDR1 is MNHEY and CDR2 is SVGAGI. Here the CDR3 reads CASSYVDRFDYGYTF. The CDR3 DNA reads as TGTGCCAGCAGTTACGTTGACAGATTCGACTATGGCTACACCTTC.

At least ten counts were recorded for this clonotype. The gene calls are TRBV6-1 and TRBJ1-1; no reliable D call. Germline lookup yields CDR1 MNHNS and CDR2 SASEGT. V was shortened by 2 bases and J by 5 bases, with 9 bases between the two germline ends. The CDR3 length is 13 residues. DNA of the CDR3: TGTGCCAGCAGTGAATGGAGGTTAACTGAAGCTTTCTTT. It is translated as CASSEWRLTEAFF.

This clonotype was seen once. This chain links TRBV2 with TRBJ2-1; 10 bases agree with TRBD2. This CDR3 contains 14 residues. Germline lookup yields CDR1 SNHLY and CDR2 FYNNEI. The V segment lost 4 bases and the J segment 8 bases; nucleotides outside the gene matches: 5. CDR3 DNA: TGTGCCAGCAGTGCTAGCGGGAGTGGGTATGAGCAGTTCTTC. Encoded protein: CASSASGSGYEQFF.

This clonotype was counted many times. The rearrangement joins TRBV30 to TRBJ1-1, with unresolved D. In germline, CDR1 is GTSNPN, CDR2 SVGIG (reference sequence). This CDR3 region has 11 residues. Trimming pared 3 bases from V and 7 bases from J, leaving 9 bases between. As DNA, the CDR3 is TGTGCCTGGAGGGCCGCGGGTGAAGCTTTCTTT. Translated: CAWRAAGEAFF.

This clonotype occurred many times. The rearrangement joins TRBV19 to TRBJ2-7; no reliable D call. The germline CDR1 and CDR2 sequences are LNHDA and SQIVND (reference sequence). Trimming left V 5 bases short and J 0 bases short, with 14 bases between. The CDR3 covers 15 residues. CDR3: CASSPRVGSSYEQYF. The CDR3 bases are TGTGCCAGTAGTCCCCGGGTGGGAAGCTCCTACGAGCAGTACTTC.

This clonotype was observed many times. The gene calls are TRBV12-3 or TRBV12-4 and TRBJ2-7, with D maybe TRBD2 (6 bases). V was clipped by 6 bases and J by 1 base, with 10 bases between them. The CDR3 is 13 amino acids. CDR3 region: CASSLAPSYEQYF. The CDR3 DNA reads TGTGCCAGCAGCCTAGCGCCATCCTACGAGCAGTACTTC.

This clonotype was detected many times. The CDR3 loop reads CSVEGTGDIYGYTF. In DNA form, the CDR3 reads TGCAGCGTTGAGGGGACAGGCGACATCTATGGCTACACCTTC. The rearrangement uses TRBV29-1 and TRBJ1-2, with TRBD1 identical over 8 bases. CDR3 length: 14 amino acids. V lost 3 bases and J lost 4; bases outside the gene matches: 7. Germline values: CDR1 SQVTM, CDR2 ANQGSEA.

The sample holds many counts of this clonotype. The rearrangement links TRBV9 to TRBJ1-6, with D unresolved. This CDR3 has 14 residues. Between the trimmed V and J ends, which lost 0 bases and 12 bases, there was a span of 13 bases. From germline, CDR1 is SGDLS and CDR2 YYNGEE. The CDR3 loop is CASSVEHGPVPLHF. In DNA form, the CDR3 reads TGTGCCAGCAGCGTAGAACACGGTCCTGTACCCCTCCACTTT.

Many counts were recorded for this clonotype. The genes are TRBV6-1 and TRBJ2-5; the match to TRBD2 covers 8 bases. The germline V gene encodes CDR1 MNHNS and CDR2 SASEGT. V lost 8 bases to trimming and J lost 4 bases; unmatched junction nucleotides: 9. This CDR3 is built from 14 residues. Here the CDR3 reads CASASGGRLETQYF. The CDR3, as DNA: TGTGCCAGCGCCTCGGGGGGGCGATTAGAGACCCAGTACTTC.

The chain employs TRBV28 and TRBJ2-7, with D tentatively TRBD2 (7 bases). The CDR3 loop spans 15 amino acids. From germline, CDR1 is MDHEN and CDR2 SYDVKM. Trimming took off 3 bases at V and 4 bases at J, with 16 bases between the two ends. CDR3 loop: CASSLGGPGSYEQYF. CDR3 DNA: TGTGCCAGCAGTTTGGGGGGGCCCGGAAGTTACGAGCAGTACTTC.

This clonotype was observed at least ten times. This chain joins TRBV7-3 and TRBJ1-1, with D uncertain. The CDR3 sequence is 14 residues long. CDR1 SGHTA and CDR2 FQGTGA come from the germline V gene. Between the trimmed V and J ends, which lost 2 bases and 0 bases, there was a span of 7 bases. The CDR3 nucleotides read TGTGCCAGCAGCTTATCGGCCCTGAACACTGAAGCTTTCTTT. Protein: CASSLSALNTEAFF.